The next 26 T cell receptor beta chains were all read from a single sample in a study of T cells after yellow fever vaccination. From the 5' RACE reads, TCRdb called clonotypes with MiXCR, one entry per CDR3 protein. The sample yields about 350,000 distinct CDR3 sequences, around 8.1% seen once. The sequencing here drew on PBMCs, taken 45 days after the first yellow fever vaccination. The receptors were sampled from a man between 18 and 29 years old who received the YFV17D yellow fever vaccine.

The chain is built from TRBV18 and TRBJ2-1, with unresolved D. This CDR3 spans 15 amino acids. CDR1 and CDR2 (germline): KGHSH, LQKENI. Trimming stripped 6 bases from V and 1 base from J, with 13 bases between. The CDR3 nucleotides are TGTGCCAGCTCTCTGTACCTGGGGTCCTACAATGAGCAGTTCTTC. Translated: CASSLYLGSYNEQFF.

This clonotype has more than one count but fewer than ten. V usage is TRBV19 and J usage is TRBJ2-1; possibly TRBD2 for D (5 bases). The CDR3 length is 15 residues. Germline V CDR1 and CDR2: LNHDA, SQIVND (reference sequence). Trimming stripped 5 bases from V and 0 bases from J, with 11 bases between. This CDR3 is CASSWSGSSYNEQFF. The DNA for the CDR3 is TGTGCCAGTAGTTGGAGTGGGAGCTCCTACAATGAGCAGTTCTTC.

This chain uses TRBV19 with TRBJ1-1; D not certain. Per germline, CDR1 LNHDA and CDR2 SQIVND (reference sequence). V lost 5 bases, J lost 6 bases, and 7 bases lay in between. The CDR3 has 11 residues. The CDR3 reads CASSYGAEAFF. The CDR3 DNA sequence: TGTGCCAGTAGTTACGGAGCTGAAGCTTTCTTT.

This clonotype was counted at least ten times. The chain has TRBV2 and TRBJ1-3; D is ambiguous. With 11 bases removed from V and 0 bases from J, the gap between germline ends came to 11 bases. Germline V gene lookup returns CDR1 SNHLY and CDR2 FYNNEI. The CDR3 runs to 13 residues. CDR3 protein: CASGSLSGNTIYF. In nucleotides, the CDR3 is TGTGCCTCGGGGTCCCTCTCTGGAAACACCATATATTTT.

Only a few counts were recorded for this clonotype. The junction does not match germline at one end; this may be a read error. The chain combines TRBV7-7 with TRBJ2-5; 9 nucleotides line up with TRBD1. Per germline, CDR1 SSHAT and CDR2 FNYEAQ (reference sequence). CDR3 size: 14 residues. The DNA of the CDR3 is TGTGCTAGCAGCCGAGGGACAGGGAAAGAGACCCAGTACTTC. It codes for CASSRGTGKETQYF.

This clonotype was seen only a few times. J is TRBJ2-1 and V is TRBV6-2 or TRBV6-3; 10 nucleotides match TRBD1. Germline loops: CDR1 MNHEY, CDR2 SVGEGT. The CDR3 is made up of 15 amino acids. V was clipped by 6 bases and J by 10 bases; unmatched bases: 12. The CDR3 nucleotides are TGTGCCAGCAGCCCCGTGGGGACAGGGGTCAAAGAGCAGTTCTTC. It encodes CASSPVGTGVKEQFF.

The genes are TRBV18 and TRBJ2-5; 8 bases fit TRBD1. The CDR3 covers 14 residues. Looked up from germline, CDR1 is KGHSH and CDR2 is LQKENI. The trim removed 3 bases at V and 3 bases at J, leaving 3 bases unmatched. The CDR3 loop reads CASSPGQGKETQYF. DNA of the CDR3: TGTGCCAGCTCACCCGGACAGGGCAAAGAGACCCAGTACTTC.

The chain has TRBV7-9 and TRBJ2-5; D might be TRBD2 (5 bases). The length of the CDR3 is 14 residues. V dropped 2 bases and J dropped 6 bases, with 13 bases sitting between them. In germline, CDR1 is SEHNR, CDR2 FQNEAQ (reference sequence). The CDR3 bases are TGTGCCAGCAGCTTACCGAGGGTCGAGAAGACCCAGTACTTC. Translating it yields CASSLPRVEKTQYF.

The chain links TRBV18 to TRBJ2-5; perhaps TRBD1 as D (6 bases). Trimming left V 2 bases short and J 2 bases short, with 12 bases between. Germline V CDR1 and CDR2: KGHSH, LQKENI. This CDR3 comprises 15 residues. The CDR3 DNA sequence: TGTGCCAGCTCACCAGAGTATAGGGGGCAAGAGACCCAGTACTTC. It is translated as CASSPEYRGQETQYF.

This clonotype was observed a few times. The chain combines TRBV18 with TRBJ2-3; 10 bases are a match to TRBD2. Germline CDR1 is KGHSH and CDR2 is LQKENI. There are 16 residues in the CDR3. With 3 bases clipped from V and 1 base from J, the junction kept 4 bases outside the gene matches. The CDR3 loop is CASSPPLAGGTDTQYF. For the CDR3, the DNA is TGTGCCAGCTCACCTCCCCTAGCGGGGGGCACAGATACGCAGTATTTT.

The V gene is TRBV7-2, the J gene TRBJ2-7, with 7 positions matching TRBD2. CDR3 length equals 16 residues. Per germline, CDR1 SGHTA and CDR2 FQGNSA. Trimming cost V 5 bases and J 1 base; bases outside gene matches: 11. The CDR3 DNA reads as TGTGCCAGCAGCCTCGGAGGAGCTAGCGGATCCTACGAGCAGTACTTC. Its protein product is CASSLGGASGSYEQYF.

There are a few counts of this clonotype. The V gene is TRBV6-1, the J gene TRBJ1-2; a weak D match, TRBD1 (5 bases). There are 15 residues in the CDR3. Germline CDR1 is MNHNS and CDR2 is SASEGT. The germline V and J ends were trimmed by 6 bases and 6 bases, with 20 bases remaining between them. CDR3: CASRAGRQEFHGYTF. The CDR3 DNA is TGTGCCAGCAGAGCGGGGCGCCAGGAGTTTCATGGCTACACCTTC.

This clonotype occurred a few times. This chain uses TRBV5-1 with TRBJ1-4, with 9 bases that match TRBD1. Trimming at V came to 1 base and at J to 8 bases, leaving 6 bases not matched to a gene. The CDR3 is 15 residues long. Germline CDR1 and CDR2: SGHRS and YFSETQ. The chain's CDR3 is CASSLFGGQGEKLFF. Here the CDR3 DNA reads TGCGCCAGCAGCTTGTTCGGGGGACAGGGCGAAAAACTGTTTTTT. The whole variable domain, remainder taken from reference TRBV5-1 and TRBJ1-4, is KAGVTQTPRYLIKTRGQQVTLSCSPISGHRSVSWYQQTPGQGLQFLFEYFSETQRNKGNFPGRFSGRQFSNSRSEMNVSTLELGDSALYLCASSLFGGQGEKLFFGSGTQLSVL.

This clonotype was counted a few times. V gene TRBV20-1 combines with J gene TRBJ1-6; no definite D call. Trimming removed 6 bases at V and 0 bases at J, with 18 bases between. This CDR3 comprises 17 residues. Germline CDR1 DFQATT, CDR2 SNEGSKA (reference sequence). The CDR3 DNA sequence: TGCAGTGCGAGCAGGAGCGTTTCGAGCTCCTATAATTCACCCCTCCACTTT. It encodes CSASRSVSSSYNSPLHF.

CDR3 DNA sequence: TGTGCCACCAGTGATGACAGGGGGCGAGGAGATACGCAGTATTTT. Protein product: CATSDDRGRGDTQYF. This sequence joins TRBV24-1 and TRBJ2-3; 10 nucleotides line up with TRBD1. V shed 3 bases and J 5 bases; nucleotides not matched to a gene: 4. Germline values: CDR1 KGHDR, CDR2 SFDVKD. This CDR3 has 15 amino acids.

This clonotype was observed a handful of times. The rearrangement uses TRBV25-1 and TRBJ1-6; weak D call: TRBD1 (5 bases). The CDR3 runs to 13 residues. CDR1 is MGHDK and CDR2 is SYGVNS in the germline V gene. V was clipped by 11 bases and J by 8 bases, with 16 bases between them. In nucleotides, the CDR3 is TGTGCCTCCCACCGGGACCCCGATTCACCCCTCCACTTT. Its protein product is CASHRDPDSPLHF. Looking up the rest from reference TRBV25-1 and TRBJ1-6 gives the full variable domain: EADIYQTPRYLVIGTGKKITLECSQTMGHDKMYWYQQDPGMELHLIHYSYGVNSTEKGDLSSESTVSRIRTEHFPLTLESARPSHTSQYLCASHRDPDSPLHFGNGTRLTVT.

J is TRBJ2-2 and V is TRBV5-8; D remains ambiguous. This CDR3 has 14 residues. Deletions cut 2 bases from V and 3 bases from J, with 8 bases between. The germline gives CDR1 SGHTS, CDR2 YDEGEE. The CDR3 loop reads CASSFEGYTGELFF. In nucleotides, the CDR3 is TGTGCCAGCAGCTTTGAAGGCTACACCGGGGAGCTGTTTTTT.

The chain couples TRBV27 to TRBJ2-6; the D gene is possibly TRBD2 (6 bases). The V gene's germline CDR1 is MNHEY and CDR2 SMNVEV (reference sequence). This CDR3 spans 17 amino acids. V was trimmed by 6 bases and J by 5 bases, leaving 20 bases between them. The CDR3 spells CASRPDSGRLRANVLTF. The DNA for the CDR3 is TGTGCCAGCAGGCCCGACAGCGGGCGACTCCGGGCCAACGTCCTGACTTTC.

This chain connects TRBV6-5 to TRBJ1-5; a weak D match, TRBD1 (5 bases). Trimming stripped 6 bases from V and 0 bases from J, with 12 bases between. The CDR3 length is 15 residues. Germline V lookup: CDR1 MNHEY, CDR2 SVGAGI. The CDR3 spells CASSPQGNSNQPQHF. CDR3 in DNA: TGTGCCAGCAGCCCCCAGGGTAATAGCAATCAGCCCCAGCATTTT.

This chain links TRBV7-9 with TRBJ2-2; D is possibly TRBD1 or TRBD2 (5 bases each). This CDR3 region has 15 residues. Germline V lookup: CDR1 SEHNR, CDR2 FQNEAQ (reference sequence). V was clipped by 7 bases and J by 0 bases, with 12 bases between them. The CDR3 sequence: CASTQGDTNTGELFF. Here the CDR3 DNA reads TGTGCCAGCACCCAGGGAGATACGAACACCGGGGAGCTGTTTTTT.

This clonotype has just a few counts. The J gene is TRBJ1-1, the V gene TRBV29-1, with D uncertain. The CDR3 is 13 residues long. V was cut by 4 bases and J by 0 bases, with 9 bases left in between. Germline values: CDR1 SQVTM, CDR2 ANQGSEA. The CDR3 region is CSVGEEMNTEAFF. The CDR3 DNA follows: TGCAGCGTTGGGGAAGAAATGAACACTGAAGCTTTCTTT.

This chain connects TRBV28 to TRBJ1-6, with D unresolved. The CDR3 sequence is 14 residues long. V lost 4 bases, J lost 10 bases, and 14 bases lay in between. Germline V CDR1 and CDR2: MDHEN, SYDVKM. The CDR3 DNA is TGTGCCAGCAGTTCCCCCAGACTCCTGTCACCCCTCCACTTT. It is translated as CASSSPRLLSPLHF.

This clonotype was observed at least ten times. The chain has TRBV7-8 and TRBJ2-3, with TRBD1 as a possible D gene (6 bases). The CDR3 spans 15 residues. From germline, CDR1 is SGHVS and CDR2 FQNEAQ. Trimming stripped 0 bases from V and 2 bases from J, with 9 bases between. For the CDR3, the DNA is TGTGCCAGCAGCTTAGCCCGGACAGCCACAGATACGCAGTATTTT. It codes for CASSLARTATDTQYF.

This clonotype was observed a few times. This sequence joins TRBV30 and TRBJ2-1; D not resolved. The CDR3 length is 12 residues. Trimming stripped 5 bases from V and 0 bases from J, with 5 bases between. Germline V gene sequence: CDR1 GTSNPN, CDR2 SVGIG (reference sequence). The CDR3 DNA reads as TGTGCCTGGTCGGGCTCCTACAATGAGCAGTTCTTC. Translation: CAWSGSYNEQFF.

The chain combines TRBV30 with TRBJ2-1, with D perhaps given as TRBD1 or TRBD2 (5 bases each). This CDR3 comprises 15 residues. V lost 5 bases, J lost 5 bases, and 19 bases lay in between. Germline CDR1 GTSNPN, CDR2 SVGIG (reference sequence). The CDR3 DNA sequence: TGTGCCTGGGGGACCGGGACGAGGACCCACAATGAGCAGTTCTTC. It encodes CAWGTGTRTHNEQFF.

The sample holds a few counts of this clonotype. This chain links TRBV5-1 with TRBJ2-3, with D tentatively TRBD2 (6 bases). Trimming took off 2 bases at V and 2 bases at J, with 9 bases between the two ends. Germline-derived CDR1 and CDR2 are SGHRS and YFSETQ. This CDR3 contains 14 residues. The CDR3 sequence is CASSLRGNTDTQYF. The CDR3 DNA follows: TGCGCCAGCAGCTTACGCGGGAACACAGATACGCAGTATTTT.